This TCR beta chain comes out of a study of T cells in Graves' hyperthyroidism and ophthalmopathy. RNA transcripts were the template for amplifying TCR beta CDR3 regions. HTBI primers were used for first-round RT-PCR of the TCR CDR3. TCRdb analysed the multiplex PCR reads with MiXCR anew, one entry per CDR3 protein. The sample contains 340,000 or so distinct CDR3 sequences, 15% to 20% of which appear only once. CDR3 length equals 15 residues. CDR1 SGHDT and CDR2 YYEEEE come from the germline V gene. V was shortened by 0 bases and J by 0 bases, with 7 bases between the two germline ends. The chain employs TRBV5-6 and TRBJ2-1, with D possibly TRBD2 on 6 matching bases. This clonotype was obtained from a woman aged 45-59 years with Graves' hyperthyroidism. Material: blood. Here the CDR3 reads CASSLVGLSYNEQFF. The CDR3 region has the DNA TGTGCCAGCAGCTTGGTGGGACTCTCCTACAATGAGCAGTTCTTC. The entire variable domain, with the rest obtained from reference TRBV5-6 and TRBJ2-1, is as follows: DAGVTQSPTHLIKTRGQQVTLRCSPKSGHDTVSWYQQALGQGPQFIFQYYEEEERQRGNFPDRFSGHQFPNYSSELNVNALLLGDSALYLCASSLVGLSYNEQFFGPGTRLTVL.